The 16 T cell receptor beta chains given below trace back to one sample, sequenced in a study of T-cell reconstitution after alpha-beta-depleted transplantation in children. Unique molecular identifiers were built into the TCRbeta library. MiXCR, applied by TCRdb to the PCR reads, yields one record per CDR3 protein. The sample carries 500,000 or so distinct CDR3 sequences, approximately 10% recorded once. This specimen consisted of PBMCs, mostly from graft donor cells, obtained 180 days after TCRalphabeta/CD19-depleted stem cell transplant. These receptors all come from a female patient between 2 and 15 years old who had a stem cell transplant for aplastic anemia, so the T cells may come from the graft donor.

This clonotype has ten or more counts. The rearrangement uses TRBV6-1 and TRBJ1-4; no definite D call. V lost 5 bases and J 7 bases, leaving 14 bases between the germline ends. The germline V gene has CDR1 MNHNS and CDR2 SASEGT. This CDR3 contains 14 residues. CDR3 amino acids: CASSLTSETEKLFF. As DNA, the CDR3 is TGTGCCAGCAGTCTCACAAGCGAGACTGAAAAACTGTTTTTT.

This clonotype has just a few counts. The chain employs TRBV7-2 and TRBJ2-3; 11 bases line up with TRBD2. The CDR3 is 16 amino acids. V shed 2 bases, J shed 3 bases, and the junction held 4 bases outside the gene matches. CDR1 is SGHTA, CDR2 FQGNSA, per germline. CDR3 region: CASSLRLAGPTDTQYF. Here the CDR3 DNA reads TGTGCCAGCAGCTTAAGACTAGCGGGACCAACAGATACGCAGTATTTT. The full variable domain, rest sourced from reference TRBV7-2 and TRBJ2-3, is GAGVSQSPSNKVTEKGKDVELRCDPISGHTALYWYRQSLGQGLEFLIYFQGNSAPDKSGLPSDRFSAERTGGSVSTLTIQRTQQEDSAVYLCASSLRLAGPTDTQYFGPGTRLTVL.

J is TRBJ2-3 and V is TRBV6-1; D assignment may be TRBD1 or TRBD2 (6 bases each). The CDR3 has 15 residues. The germline gives CDR1 MNHNS, CDR2 SASEGT. V shed 7 bases and J shed 5 bases, with 19 bases lying between them. The CDR3 is CASTPRGVALDTQYF. Here the CDR3 DNA reads TGTGCCAGCACTCCGAGGGGGGTGGCTTTAGATACGCAGTATTTT.

In its sample, this clonotype was seen many times. The chain combines TRBV7-9 with TRBJ1-6; D remains ambiguous. Between the trimmed V and J ends, which lost 5 bases and 8 bases, there was a span of 7 bases. CDR3 size: 12 residues. The germline V gene encodes CDR1 SEHNR and CDR2 FQNEAQ (reference sequence). CDR3 nucleotides: TGTGCCAGCAGCCCTCAGGATTCACCCCTCCACTTT. Encoded protein: CASSPQDSPLHF.

Points on this clonotype: At one of its ends the junction is not consistent with the germline gene, which may arise from a read error. The chain has TRBV15 and TRBJ2-7; no clear D. The CDR3 has 14 amino acids. The germline gives CDR1 LNHNV, CDR2 YYDKDF (reference sequence). CDR3 sequence: CATGRDVQLDEQYF. The CDR3 coding sequence is TGTGCCACCGGCAGAGATGTTCAACTTGACGAGCAGTACTTC.

CDR3 region: CASSPGVGLYNEQFF. DNA of the CDR3: TGTGCCAGCAGCCCAGGGGTGGGCTTGTACAATGAGCAGTTCTTC. This chain uses TRBV11-1 with TRBJ2-1, with TRBD1 as a possible D gene (6 bases). The V gene lost 5 bases and the J gene lost 4 bases, with 15 bases spanning the gap. This CDR3 is built from 15 residues. CDR1 and CDR2 from the germline V gene are SGHAT and FQDESV (reference sequence).

This rearrangement joins TRBV7-2 to TRBJ2-7, with TRBD1 as a possible D gene (5 bases). V was trimmed by 3 bases and J by 1 base, leaving 13 bases between them. CDR1 SGHTA and CDR2 FQGNSA come from the germline V gene. The CDR3 runs to 15 residues. The CDR3 sequence: CASSFKGHPSYEQYV. CDR3 DNA sequence: TGTGCCAGCAGCTTTAAGGGGCACCCATCCTACGAGCAGTACGTC.

The V call is TRBV7-2, the J call TRBJ2-5; perhaps TRBD2 as D (6 bases). CDR1 is SGHTA and CDR2 is FQGNSA in the germline V gene. Trimming cost V 3 bases and J 0 bases, with 11 bases left between them. The CDR3 sequence is 15 residues long. The CDR3 reads CASSFSGAHQETQYF. The CDR3, as DNA: TGTGCCAGCAGCTTCTCGGGAGCACACCAAGAGACCCAGTACTTC. Full variable domain (remainder filled in from reference TRBV7-2 and TRBJ2-5): GAGVSQSPSNKVTEKGKDVELRCDPISGHTALYWYRQSLGQGLEFLIYFQGNSAPDKSGLPSDRFSAERTGGSVSTLTIQRTQQEDSAVYLCASSFSGAHQETQYFGPGTRLLVL.

This clonotype was seen only a few times. The chain uses TRBV28 and TRBJ2-3, with a weak D call TRBD2 (6 bases). The V gene's germline CDR1 is MDHEN and CDR2 SYDVKM. Trimming pared 2 bases from V and 5 bases from J, leaving 11 bases between. The CDR3 has 14 amino acids. CDR3 region: CASSLMGTGDTQYF. As DNA, the CDR3 is TGTGCCAGCAGTTTAATGGGGACTGGAGATACGCAGTATTTT.

Only a few counts were recorded for this clonotype. The V and J genes are TRBV19 and TRBJ2-4, with TRBD1 matching over 7 bases. Germline V lookup: CDR1 LNHDA, CDR2 SQIVND (reference sequence). The ends lost 7 bases at V and 8 bases at J; junction bases unmatched: 20. The CDR3 is made up of 17 amino acids. CDR3 amino acids: CASTQWVQQGRRDIQYF. In DNA form, the CDR3 reads TGTGCCAGTACCCAATGGGTCCAACAGGGGCGCAGGGACATTCAGTACTTC.

This clonotype has more than one count but fewer than ten. The chain uses TRBV29-1 and TRBJ2-7, with D perhaps matching TRBD2 (5 bases). The germline V gene has CDR1 SQVTM and CDR2 ANQGSEA. Trimming left V 5 bases short and J 3 bases short, with 14 bases between. The CDR3 contains 13 residues. The chain's CDR3 is CSVKKTTSYEQYF. CDR3 sequence (DNA): TGCAGCGTTAAAAAGACAACTAGCTACGAGCAGTACTTC.

This clonotype was seen at least ten times. The V gene is TRBV7-2, the J gene TRBJ2-4; perhaps TRBD2 as D (5 bases). CDR3 length: 14 amino acids. Trimming removed 5 bases at V and 2 bases at J, with 10 bases between. CDR1 and CDR2 (germline): SGHTA, FQGNSA. The CDR3 is CASSAGGSKNIQYF. In nucleotides, the CDR3 is TGTGCCAGCAGCGCAGGAGGATCCAAAAACATTCAGTACTTC. Full variable domain (missing parts from reference TRBV7-2 and TRBJ2-4): GAGVSQSPSNKVTEKGKDVELRCDPISGHTALYWYRQSLGQGLEFLIYFQGNSAPDKSGLPSDRFSAERTGGSVSTLTIQRTQQEDSAVYLCASSAGGSKNIQYFGAGTRLSVL.

Only a few counts were recorded for this clonotype. The V call is TRBV7-3, the J call TRBJ2-3, with TRBD2 matching 16 bases. CDR3 length: 22 amino acids. Unmatched junction bases numbered 17, after V lost 5 bases and J lost 0 bases. Germline-derived CDR1 and CDR2 are SGHTA and FQGTGA. The CDR3 protein is CASSPSILSGLAGGHSTDTQYF. The CDR3 DNA reads as TGTGCCAGCAGCCCCAGCATACTCTCGGGACTAGCGGGAGGGCATAGCACAGATACGCAGTATTTT.

The V and J genes are TRBV27 and TRBJ2-1, with TRBD2 matching over 8 bases. V trimming: 8 bases; J trimming: 6 bases; junction bases outside the gene matches: 21. Looked up from germline, CDR1 is MNHEY and CDR2 is SMNVEV (reference sequence). The CDR3 contains 18 residues. CDR3 bases: TGTGCCAGCCTTACTTGGGGGGGGACGGGAGGGCGTCGCAATGAGCAGTTCTTC. Translation: CASLTWGGTGGRRNEQFF.

The V and J genes are TRBV13 and TRBJ2-7, with 11 bases fitting TRBD2. The junction had 4 bases not matched to a gene; V was cut back by 3 bases and J by 3 bases. Per the germline V gene, CDR1 is PRHDT and CDR2 is FYEKMQ (reference sequence). This CDR3 has 15 residues. CDR3: CASSLGLAAHYEQYV. DNA of the CDR3: TGTGCCAGCAGCTTGGGACTAGCGGCCCACTACGAGCAGTACGTC.

The rearrangement uses TRBV28 and TRBJ2-1; D call uncertain. Germline values: CDR1 MDHEN, CDR2 SYDVKM. The CDR3 has 14 amino acids. V was clipped by 8 bases and J by 4 bases, with 15 bases between them. The CDR3, as DNA: TGTGCCAGCGATGGGCGGCCCACATACAATGAGCAGTTCTTC. Encoded protein: CASDGRPTYNEQFF.